This T cell receptor beta chain was sequenced during a study of blood T cell repertoires in COVID-19. Trimming stripped 6 bases from V and 7 bases from J, with 16 bases between. The germline V gene has CDR1 MNHEY and CDR2 SVGAGI. The CDR3 is 14 amino acids. The assay was immunoSEQ multiplex PCR, and TCRdb's table has in-frame clones only and misses some. The sample carries around 50,000 clones, about nine tenths recorded once. This TCR was sampled from a woman aged 80 or older with COVID-19, enrolled during active disease. Material for sequencing was peripheral blood. The V gene is TRBV6-5, the J gene TRBJ1-5, with a tentative D call TRBD1 (6 bases). The CDR3 nucleotides read TGTGCCAGCAGCGTTAACAGGGTAGAACAGCCCCAGCATTTT. Its protein is CASSVNRVEQPQHF.